This T cell receptor beta chain was obtained from a study of T cells in Graves' hyperthyroidism and ophthalmopathy. Amplification yielded TCR beta CDR3 regions, with RNA transcripts as the source. During a first-round RT-PCR of the TCR CDR3, the HTBI primer set was used. TCRdb independently ran MiXCR on the multiplex PCR reads; one entry per CDR3 protein. The sample yields hundreds of thousands of distinct CDR3 sequences, roughly 20% seen once. The V end was cut by 3 bases, the J end by 6 bases, with 16 bases between. This CDR3 has 15 amino acids. Germline assignment: CDR1 LNHDA and CDR2 SQIVND (reference sequence).

This sequence was found in a woman in her 50s with Graves' hyperthyroidism that later progressed to Graves' ophthalmopathy. The sample consisted of blood. The chain has TRBV19 and TRBJ2-3; weak D call: TRBD2 (7 bases). CDR3: CASSIVGGLDDTQYF. Written as DNA, the CDR3 is TGTGCCAGTAGTATCGTGGGGGGGCTTGACGATACGCAGTATTTT.